These T cell receptor beta chains were read from a single sample in a study of cytomegalovirus exposure and HLA in healthy donors. Sequenced by immunoSEQ multiplex PCR; TCRdb stores in-frame clones only, minus some. The sample features roughly 100,000 clones, with approximately 3.7% in its top ten. The sample comprised PBMCs. Source of these receptors: a man between 35 and 55 years old in good health and CMV-seronegative. The CDR3 runs from the conserved cysteine through the conserved F or W. The D gene is left open where the match is weak.

v_gene: TRBV7-9; d_gene: .; j_gene: TRBJ1-1; CDR3nt: TGTGCCAGCAGCATTTACCAGGGTACTGAAGCTTTCTTT; CDR3aa: CASSIYQGTEAFF
v_gene: TRBV19; d_gene: TRBD1; j_gene: TRBJ1-5; CDR3nt: TGTGCCAGTAGTAAAACAGGGGTCAATCAGCCCCAGCATTTT; CDR3aa: CASSKTGVNQPQHF
v_gene: TRBV11-2; d_gene: TRBD2; j_gene: TRBJ2-7; CDR3nt: TGTGCCAGCAGCTTATGGGGGTCTAGCGGCGAGCAGTACTTC; CDR3aa: CASSLWGSSGEQYF
v_gene: TRBV27; d_gene: TRBD2; j_gene: TRBJ2-1; CDR3nt: TGTGCCAGCGTGGACCTAGCGGGGCCATACAATGAGCAGTTCTTC; CDR3aa: CASVDLAGPYNEQFF
v_gene: TRBV18; d_gene: TRBD1; j_gene: TRBJ2-4; CDR3nt: TGTGCCAGCTCACCTAATGACAGGGGCGCCAAAAACATTCAGTACTTC; CDR3aa: CASSPNDRGAKNIQYF
v_gene: TRBV11-3; d_gene: TRBD1; j_gene: TRBJ2-3; CDR3nt: TGTGCCAGCAGCTTGACAGGGGGCTCCAGCACAGATACGCAGTATTTT; CDR3aa: CASSLTGGSSTDTQYF
v_gene: TRBV7-2; d_gene: .; j_gene: TRBJ2-3; CDR3nt: TGTGCCAGCACCTCGGGGGTAAGCACAGATACGCAGTATTTT; CDR3aa: CASTSGVSTDTQYF
v_gene: TRBV5-1; d_gene: .; j_gene: TRBJ1-1; CDR3nt: TGCGCCAGCAGCCAATCTGGGCTCTCACCGAACACTGAAGCTTTCTTT; CDR3aa: CASSQSGLSPNTEAFF
v_gene: TRBV6-1; d_gene: .; j_gene: TRBJ1-3; CDR3nt: TGTGCCAGCATGGAGTACTCTGGAAACACCATATATTTT; CDR3aa: CASMEYSGNTIYF
v_gene: TRBV1; d_gene: .; j_gene: TRBJ2-5; CDR3nt: TGCACCAGCAGCTTCCGCGGGAGGCTAGCGGGAGGAGAGGGGGAGACCCAGTACTTC; CDR3aa: CTSSFRGRLAGGEGETQYF
v_gene: TRBV28; d_gene: .; j_gene: TRBJ1-6; CDR3nt: TGTGCCAGCATGGGCAGGGAAGGATCACCCCTCCACTTT; CDR3aa: CASMGREGSPLHF
v_gene: TRBV7-9; d_gene: TRBD2; j_gene: TRBJ2-4; CDR3nt: TGTGCCAGCAGCTGGGGACTAGCGGGAGTGGGAAACATTCAGTACTTC; CDR3aa: CASSWGLAGVGNIQYF
v_gene: TRBV7-8; d_gene: .; j_gene: TRBJ2-7; CDR3nt: TGTGCCAGCAGCCTGACAGACTACGAGCAGTACTTC; CDR3aa: CASSLTDYEQYF
v_gene: TRBV2; d_gene: TRBD1; j_gene: TRBJ1-1; CDR3nt: TGTGCCAGCCCCCAGGGGGCGGGGACTGAAGCTTTCTTT; CDR3aa: CASPQGAGTEAFF
v_gene: TRBV7-2; d_gene: .; j_gene: TRBJ1-2; CDR3nt: TGTGCCAGCAGTCCCCCGGGGAACTATGGCTACACCTTC; CDR3aa: CASSPPGNYGYTF
v_gene: TRBV5-4; d_gene: TRBD2; j_gene: TRBJ2-1; CDR3nt: TGTGCCAGCAGCACACCCGGACTAGCGGGAGGGGTTGAGCAGTTCTTC; CDR3aa: CASSTPGLAGGVEQFF
v_gene: TRBV27; d_gene: TRBD1; j_gene: TRBJ2-2; CDR3nt: TGTGCCAGCAGTGTCGGGACAGGGGGTTTGACCGGGGAGCTGTTTTTT; CDR3aa: CASSVGTGGLTGELFF
v_gene: TRBV4-3; d_gene: TRBD1; j_gene: TRBJ2-6; CDR3nt: TGCGCCAGCAGCCCAAGGGGGCCAGGGGCCAACGTCCTGACTTTC; CDR3aa: CASSPRGPGANVLTF
v_gene: TRBV10-3; d_gene: TRBD1; j_gene: TRBJ1-4; CDR3nt: TGTGCCATCAGTCCAGGGGGCGTTGGTGAAAAACTGTTTTTT; CDR3aa: CAISPGGVGEKLFF
v_gene: TRBV30; d_gene: .; j_gene: TRBJ2-6; CDR3nt: TGTGCCTGGAGTGTAACAGGCACGGAACGAGGGGCCAACGTCCTGACTTTC; CDR3aa: CAWSVTGTERGANVLTF
v_gene: TRBV30; d_gene: .; j_gene: TRBJ2-1; CDR3nt: TGTGCCTGGAGTGTACCCTCATTAGCGATCAGCTCCTACAATGAGCAGTTCTTC; CDR3aa: CAWSVPSLAISSYNEQFF
v_gene: TRBV7-2; d_gene: .; j_gene: TRBJ1-1; CDR3nt: TGTGCCAGCAGCTTATACAGGGATTACACTGAAGCTTTCTTT; CDR3aa: CASSLYRDYTEAFF
v_gene: TRBV18; d_gene: TRBD2; j_gene: TRBJ2-7; CDR3nt: TGTGCCAGCTCACCGGGACTAGCGGGGGTCTACGAGCAGTACTTC; CDR3aa: CASSPGLAGVYEQYF
v_gene: TRBV27; d_gene: .; j_gene: TRBJ1-5; CDR3nt: TGTGCCAGCAGTTTAAGGGGTCAGGGGAGCAATCAGCCCCAGCATTTT; CDR3aa: CASSLRGQGSNQPQHF
v_gene: TRBV11-2; d_gene: .; j_gene: TRBJ2-5; CDR3nt: TGTGCCAGCAGCTCCCAGGGGGGTCAAGAGACCCAGTACTTC; CDR3aa: CASSSQGGQETQYF
v_gene: TRBV11-2; d_gene: .; j_gene: TRBJ2-2; CDR3nt: TGTGCCAGCAGTTCACCCAACCCGGGGACCGGGGAGCTGTTTTTT; CDR3aa: CASSSPNPGTGELFF
v_gene: TRBV2; d_gene: .; j_gene: TRBJ1-1; CDR3nt: TGTGCCAGCAGTCTAAACCAAGCAGGGACTACTGAAGCTTTCTTT; CDR3aa: CASSLNQAGTTEAFF
v_gene: TRBV19; d_gene: .; j_gene: TRBJ2-3; CDR3nt: TGTGCCAGTAGTGCAGGGGACACTAGCACAGATACGCAGTATTTT; CDR3aa: CASSAGDTSTDTQYF
v_gene: TRBV5-1; d_gene: TRBD1; j_gene: TRBJ2-3; CDR3nt: TGCGCCAGCAGCCCGACGACAGGGGTCACAGATACGCAGTATTTT; CDR3aa: CASSPTTGVTDTQYF